This T cell receptor beta chain comes out of a study of blood T cell repertoires in COVID-19. J gave up 7 bases and V 5 bases, and 10 bases lay outside the gene matches. The length of the CDR3 is 14 residues. CDR1 is MNHEY and CDR2 is SVGAGI in the germline V gene. Assay: immunoSEQ multiplex PCR; the TCRdb copy retains only in-frame clones and omits some. The data contain tens of thousands of clones, roughly 88% of them singletons. Source material: peripheral blood. The TCR originated in a human donor in a cohort sampled during active COVID-19. The rearrangement uses TRBV6-5 and TRBJ2-7; 8 bases fit TRBD2. DNA for the CDR3: TGTGCCAGCAGTACCGGGGGGGGCCCAGGGGAGCAGTACTTC. Protein product: CASSTGGGPGEQYF.